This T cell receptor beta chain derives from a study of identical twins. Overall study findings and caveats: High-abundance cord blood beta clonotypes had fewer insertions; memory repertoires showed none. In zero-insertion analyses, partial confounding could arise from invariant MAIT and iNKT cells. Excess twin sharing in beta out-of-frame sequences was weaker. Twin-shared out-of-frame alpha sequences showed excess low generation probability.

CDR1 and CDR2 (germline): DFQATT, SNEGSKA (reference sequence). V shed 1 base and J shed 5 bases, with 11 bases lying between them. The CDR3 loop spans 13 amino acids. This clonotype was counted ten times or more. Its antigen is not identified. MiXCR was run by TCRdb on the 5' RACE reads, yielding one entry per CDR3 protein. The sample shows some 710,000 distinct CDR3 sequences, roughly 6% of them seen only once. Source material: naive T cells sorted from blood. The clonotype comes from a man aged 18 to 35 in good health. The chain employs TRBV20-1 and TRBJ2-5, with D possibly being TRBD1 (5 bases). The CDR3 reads CSARGSGRETQYF. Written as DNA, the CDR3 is TGCAGTGCTAGAGGATCAGGGCGGGAGACCCAGTACTTC.